What follows are 5 T cell receptor beta chains derived from one specimen sequenced in a study of blood T cell repertoires in COVID-19. TCRdb's copy holds only in-frame clones and misses some; the assay was immunoSEQ multiplex PCR. The table has a few hundred thousand clones, about 89% seen once. Sequencing was done on a sample of PBMCs or T cells enriched from blood (not recorded which). The origin of the receptors is a woman between 35 and 50 years old who had been exposed to COVID-19.

This clone was recorded once. The chain is built from TRBV9 and TRBJ1-2, with D maybe TRBD1 (5 bases). V lost 6 bases and J 1 base, leaving 10 bases between the germline ends. This CDR3 region has 13 residues. Germline CDR1 and CDR2: SGDLS and YYNGEE. CDR3 coding DNA: TGTGCCAGCACGGTGGGGGGTAACTATGGCTACACCTTC. It is translated as CASTVGGNYGYTF.

CDR3 loop: CASSRGGGNTGELFF. CDR3 coding DNA: TGTGCCAGTTCACGCGGCGGGGGGAACACCGGGGAGCTGTTTTTT. This rearrangement joins TRBV9 to TRBJ2-2; 7 nucleotides align to TRBD2. Germline assignment: CDR1 SGDLS and CDR2 YYNGEE. The length of the CDR3 is 15 residues. The J segment lost 1 base and the V segment lost 8 bases, leaving 8 bases of the junction unmatched.

The chain combines TRBV5-4 with TRBJ1-2; 7 positions match TRBD1. Per germline, CDR1 SGHNT and CDR2 YYREEE (reference sequence). V gave up 4 bases and J gave up 1 base; unmatched junction bases: 7. The CDR3 is 15 amino acids. Here the CDR3 reads CASSSRDSFNYGYTF. The DNA of the CDR3 is TGTGCCAGCAGCAGCCGGGACAGCTTTAACTATGGCTACACCTTC.

The V and J genes are TRBV7-8 and TRBJ2-1, with TRBD2 matching 12 bases. CDR1 SGHVS and CDR2 FQNEAQ come from the germline V gene. The CDR3 length is 16 residues. The junction had 10 bases not matched to a gene; V was cut back by 3 bases and J by 10 bases. The CDR3 bases are TGTGCCAGCAGCTTGGGACTAGCGGGCTTTGAAATAGAGCAGTTCTTC. Translating gives CASSLGLAGFEIEQFF.

J is TRBJ2-5 and V is TRBV24-1, with 7 bases fitting TRBD2. This CDR3 region has 14 residues. The germline gives CDR1 KGHDR, CDR2 SFDVKD. V was clipped by 5 bases and J by 5 bases; unmatched bases: 7. The CDR3 here is CATSAPGGGETQYF. CDR3 nucleotide sequence: TGTGCCACCAGTGCCCCCGGGGGAGGGGAGACCCAGTACTTC.